This TCR beta chain emerged from a study of shared clonotypes between healthy human individuals. Genomic DNA (from each subset) was split evenly across several immunoSEQ plates. In the source study's methods: There were no quality scores in the junction-only immunoSEQ sequences, so filtering differed. Clones were read by immunoSEQ multiplex PCR, and TCRdb kept only the in-frame ones, dropping some. The V and J calls and clone size come from that table; D and trimming were worked out from the DNA. The sample lists about 2.4 million clones; 90% to 95% were seen once. CDR3 length: 16 amino acids. Germline lookup yields CDR1 SGHNT and CDR2 YYREEE (reference sequence). The V end lost 5 bases, the J end lost 3 bases, and 17 bases lay between the germline ends.

The chain carries TRBV5-4 and TRBJ2-2; unclear D gene. Sequenced sample: naive CD4+ T cells from PBMCs. Subset noted: CD45RA+ positively selected. The origin of this receptor is a young man in good health. Some clones in this sample may be carry-over from other donors' samples. Here the CDR3 reads CASRRPAQVDTGELFF. The CDR3 DNA sequence: TGTGCCAGCAGGCGCCCCGCCCAGGTAGACACCGGGGAGCTGTTTTTT.